This T cell receptor (delta chain) was retrieved from a study of gamma-delta chains in newborns, infants, children. Looking at the study overall: Microbial exposure reportedly drives polyclonal innate γδ T cell expansion after birth.

With 1 base clipped from V and 1 base from J, the junction kept 12 bases outside the gene matches. Germline CDR1 is GEAIGNYY and CDR2 is EKD. The CDR3 totals 22 residues. TCRdb re-called the reads through CATT. The sample lists 5,500 to 8,500 delta-chain clones, around 11% occurring once. The sequence came from a child who was a newborn, infant or young child, either healthy, febrile or measles-vaccinated (not recorded which). Material for sequencing was blood. The chain employs TRDV2 and TRDJ3; 13 bases match TRDD3. CDR3 region: CACDTGFTGGYGASWDTRQMFF. As DNA, the CDR3 is TGTGCCTGTGACACTGGATTTACTGGGGGATACGGAGCGTCCTGGGACACCCGACAGATGTTTTTC.